The present TCR beta chain was sequenced within a study of T-cell memory formation after mild COVID-19. TCRdb independently ran MiXCR on the 5' RACE reads; one entry per CDR3 protein. This sample has 350,000 or so distinct CDR3 sequences, with roughly 21% found just once. The V and J ends lost 2 bases and 8 bases, in that order; junction bases with no gene match: 15. Germline loops: CDR1 SGHTA, CDR2 FQGTGA. CDR3 length equals 17 residues. Specimen: PBMCs or a T cell subset sorted from them (not recorded which). The chain employs TRBV7-3 and TRBJ2-1; 7 bases line up with TRBD2. The source of this sequence is an adult woman who had mild COVID-19 (a few samples of this study predate the infection). Cell type and time point are not known. For the CDR3, the DNA is TGTGCCAGCAGCTTACCCAAAAGACTAGATGGGGGGGATGAGCAGTTCTTC. It specifies CASSLPKRLDGGDEQFF.